This TCR beta chain was sequenced in a study of shared clonotypes between healthy human individuals. In germline, CDR1 is SNHLY, CDR2 FYNNEI. The CDR3 length is 14 residues. Trimming stripped 4 bases from V and 1 base from J, with 10 bases between. Assay used: immunoSEQ multiplex PCR; TCRdb lists only in-frame clones, some missing. The sample records more than 1 million clones, 75% to 80% being singletons. The sequencing sample was made of memory CD4+ T cells from PBMCs. As for subset: CD45RA-negative fraction. The V call is TRBV2, the J call TRBJ1-1, with D possibly matching TRBD1 (6 bases). The sequence came from a man aged 18-30 years in good health. Some clones in this sample may be carry-over from other donors' samples. CDR3 amino acids: CASSVQGPNTEAFF. CDR3 nucleotides: TGTGCCAGCAGTGTCCAGGGGCCGAACACTGAAGCTTTCTTT.